What follows are 9 T cell receptor beta chains derived from one specimen sequenced in a study of OX40 agonist ivuxolimab in advanced cancers. Libraries were prepared by immunoSEQ multiplex PCR; TCRdb keeps only in-frame clonotypes and omits some of them. The top ten clones hold over 5% of a sample with about 82,000 clones, around 83% of them seen once. This specimen was CD4+ or CD8+ T cells sorted from blood, taken in a trial of the OX40 agonist ivuxolimab. The receptors originated from an adult with an advanced solid tumor such as melanoma, head and neck, liver or kidney cancer.

V usage is TRBV6-5 and J usage is TRBJ2-7; D unclear. V was pared by 6 bases and J by 0 bases, with 6 bases between. The germline CDR1 and CDR2 sequences are MNHEY and SVGAGI. This CDR3 region has 12 residues. CDR3 protein: CASRGLSYEQYF. The CDR3 region has the DNA TGTGCCAGCAGGGGCCTCTCCTACGAGCAGTACTTC.

The J gene is TRBJ2-3, the V gene TRBV6-4; TRBD2 is a possible D gene (5 bases). Trimming shortened V by 4 bases and J by 1 base, and 12 bases separated the two germline ends. The CDR3 loop spans 15 amino acids. Germline loops: CDR1 MRHNA, CDR2 SNTAGT. CDR3 in amino acids: CASSVRAARTDTQYF. CDR3 bases: TGTGCCAGCAGTGTAAGAGCGGCCCGCACAGATACGCAGTATTTT.

The chain uses TRBV5-1 and TRBJ2-4; unclear D gene. Trimming took off 2 bases at V and 3 bases at J, with 12 bases between the two ends. Looked up from germline, CDR1 is SGHRS and CDR2 is YFSETQ. This CDR3 has 15 residues. The CDR3 loop is CASSFSGQIKNIQYF. In DNA, the CDR3 is TGCGCCAGCAGCTTTTCAGGCCAAATCAAAAACATTCAGTACTTC.

The chain employs TRBV30 and TRBJ1-1; 9 nucleotides agree with TRBD1. The CDR3 loop spans 15 amino acids. The germline gives CDR1 GTSNPN, CDR2 SVGIG (reference sequence). V dropped 3 bases and J dropped 3; count of bases not matched to a gene: 8. CDR3 sequence reads: CAWRTHRGLYTEAFF. In DNA form, the CDR3 reads TGTGCCTGGAGGACGCACAGGGGGCTTTACACTGAAGCTTTCTTT.

The V gene is TRBV30, the J gene TRBJ2-1; TRBD1 agrees at 10 bases. The CDR3 has 15 amino acids. CDR1 is GTSNPN and CDR2 is SVGIG in the germline V gene (reference sequence). Trimming removed 1 base from V and 1 base from J; junction bases left unmatched: 1. The CDR3 is CAWSGGQGSYNEQFF. The CDR3 bases are TGTGCCTGGAGTGGGGGACAGGGGTCCTACAATGAGCAGTTCTTC.

The chain has TRBV5-4 and TRBJ2-7, with TRBD1 matching over 9 bases. V lost 4 bases and J lost 5; bases outside the gene matches: 4. CDR3 length: 13 amino acids. Germline CDR1 and CDR2: SGHNT and YYREEE (reference sequence). The CDR3 bases are TGTGCCAGCAGCCCCCGGGACAGGGACGAGCAGTACTTC. Translating it yields CASSPRDRDEQYF. Full variable domain (remainder filled in from reference TRBV5-4 and TRBJ2-7): ETGVTQSPTHLIKTRGQQVTLRCSSQSGHNTVSWYQQALGQGPQFIFQYYREEENGRGNFPPRFSGLQFPNYSSELNVNALELDDSALYLCASSPRDRDEQYFGPGTRLTVT.

The chain joins TRBV7-9 to TRBJ2-3; TRBD2 matches at 9 bases. The germline gives CDR1 SEHNR, CDR2 FQNEAQ (reference sequence). Trimming at V came to 1 base and at J to 4 bases, leaving 3 bases not matched to a gene. There are 15 residues in the CDR3. As DNA, the CDR3 is TGTGCCAGCAGCTTAGGAGGCGGGAGGGCAGATACGCAGTATTTT. As protein: CASSLGGGRADTQYF.

The chain recombines TRBV9 with TRBJ2-3; D gene uncertain. This CDR3 is built from 13 residues. Germline CDR1 SGDLS, CDR2 YYNGEE. Trimming stripped 5 bases from V and 4 bases from J, with 11 bases between. This chain's CDR3 is CASSGLVADTQYF. The DNA for the CDR3 is TGTGCCAGCAGTGGGCTAGTCGCAGATACGCAGTATTTT.

The chain couples TRBV30 to TRBJ1-5; D unclear. Germline loops: CDR1 GTSNPN, CDR2 SVGIG (reference sequence). The V gene lost 1 base and the J gene lost 3 bases, with 7 bases spanning the gap. The length of the CDR3 is 13 residues. The CDR3 reads CAWSGDDNQPQHF. The CDR3 bases are TGTGCCTGGAGTGGGGATGACAATCAGCCCCAGCATTTT.